This TCR beta chain was identified during a study of low-dose radiotherapy and immunotherapy resistance in tumors. Study background: Dosing of intravenous cyclophosphamide at 200 mg/m2 occurred every two weeks and took place one day prior to radiation and immunotherapy.

Using a constant-region primer together with a V-primer adapter, TCRs were subjected to around 22 PCR cycles of amplification. TCRdb processed the reads anew with MiXCR; each CDR3 protein has one entry. Of 40,000 to 65,000 distinct CDR3 sequences listed, roughly 33% are singletons. With 0 bases removed from V and 6 bases from J, the gap between germline ends came to 8 bases. CDR3 length: 13 residues. Germline values: CDR1 MNHEY, CDR2 SVGAGI. This clonotype was picked up many times. As to time point: after trial treatment. Treatment in this sample: LDRT plus nivolumab, ipilimumab, low-dose cyclophosphamide and aspirin (RACIN trial). Solid tumors that lacked tumor-infiltrating lymphocytes and were advanced were present in eligible patients.

The chain is built from TRBV6-5 and TRBJ1-1; D remains unclear. The receptor was isolated from a male donor with rectosigmoid adenocarcinoma. Sequenced here: PBMCs, sampled after low-dose radiotherapy plus immunotherapy. CDR3 in amino acids: CASSYSRVAEAFF. Here the CDR3 DNA reads TGTGCCAGCAGTTACTCGAGGGTCGCTGAAGCTTTCTTT.